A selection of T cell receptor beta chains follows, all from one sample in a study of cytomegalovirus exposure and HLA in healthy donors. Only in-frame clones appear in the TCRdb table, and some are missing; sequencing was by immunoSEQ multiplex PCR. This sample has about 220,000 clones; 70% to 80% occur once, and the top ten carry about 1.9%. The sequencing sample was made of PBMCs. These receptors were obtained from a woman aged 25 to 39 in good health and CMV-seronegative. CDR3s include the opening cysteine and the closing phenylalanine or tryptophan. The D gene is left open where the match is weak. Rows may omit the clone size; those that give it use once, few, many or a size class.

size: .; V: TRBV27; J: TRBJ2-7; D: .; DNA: TGTGCCAGCAGTCCCAGGGATGGGCCCTACGAGCAGTACTTC; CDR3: CASSPRDGPYEQYF
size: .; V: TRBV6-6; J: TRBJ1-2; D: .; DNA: TGTGCCAGCAGTAGAGGCGGCTCTGGCTACACCTTC; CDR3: CASSRGGSGYTF
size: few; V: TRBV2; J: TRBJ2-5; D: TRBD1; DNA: TGTGCCAGCGGCCGGGACAGGGAAGAGACCCAGTACTTC; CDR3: CASGRDREETQYF
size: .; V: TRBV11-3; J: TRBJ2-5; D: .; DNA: TGTGCCAGCAGCCTCTTGGACTTCCAAGAGACCCAGTACTTC; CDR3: CASSLLDFQETQYF
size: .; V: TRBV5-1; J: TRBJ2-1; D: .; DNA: TGCGCCAGCAGCTTGGAGTTTAGCGCCACCTACAATGAGCAGTTCTTC; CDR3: CASSLEFSATYNEQFF
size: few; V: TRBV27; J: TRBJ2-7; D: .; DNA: TGTGCCAGCAGTTTAAACCAGGGGATTCCCTGGGAGCAGTACTTC; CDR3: CASSLNQGIPWEQYF
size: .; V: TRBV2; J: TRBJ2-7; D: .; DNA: TGTGCCAGCAGTGAAGAGGCAGGGGCATCCTACGAGCAGTACTTC; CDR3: CASSEEAGASYEQYF
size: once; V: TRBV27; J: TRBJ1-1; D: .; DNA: TGTGCCAGCAGTCCCGATCCGGGGAGGGAAGCTTTCTTT; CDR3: CASSPDPGREAFF
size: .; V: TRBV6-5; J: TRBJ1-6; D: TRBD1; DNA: TGTGCCAGCAACTTCGGACAGGGGGATTCACCCCTCCACTTT; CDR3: CASNFGQGDSPLHF
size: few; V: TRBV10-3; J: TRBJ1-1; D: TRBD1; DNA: TGTGCCATCAGCGGAGGACAGGGCACTGAAGCTTTCTTT; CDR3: CAISGGQGTEAFF
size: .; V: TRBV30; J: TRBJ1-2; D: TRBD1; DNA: TGTGCCTGGAGTGTACCGGCGACAGGGATTAAGTATGGCTACACCTTC; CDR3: CAWSVPATGIKYGYTF
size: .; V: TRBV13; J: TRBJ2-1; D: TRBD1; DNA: TGTGCCAGCAGCCCAGGGGGTAATGAGCAGTTCTTC; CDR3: CASSPGGNEQFF
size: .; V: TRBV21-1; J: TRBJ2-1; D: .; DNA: TGTGCCAGCAGCGTGAGGTTTGTCGAGGGCTCCTACAATGAGCAGTTCTTC; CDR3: CASSVRFVEGSYNEQFF
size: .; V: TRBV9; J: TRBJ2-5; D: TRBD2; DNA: TGTGCCAGCAGCGTCGGGACTAGCGCGCAAGAGACCCAGTACTTC; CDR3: CASSVGTSAQETQYF
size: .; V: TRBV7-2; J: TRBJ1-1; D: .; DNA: TGTGCCAGCAGCTCAGGCCCGCTTCCGAACACTGAAGCTTTCTTT; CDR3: CASSSGPLPNTEAFF
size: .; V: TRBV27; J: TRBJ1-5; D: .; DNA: TGTGCCAGCAGTCCCCAGGGTTCGAGCAATCAGCCCCAGCATTTT; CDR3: CASSPQGSSNQPQHF
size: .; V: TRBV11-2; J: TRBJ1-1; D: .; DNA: TGTGACAGCAGCTTAAAGGGAGAGGAAGGAACGGACACTGAAGCTTTCTTT; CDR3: CDSSLKGEEGTDTEAFF
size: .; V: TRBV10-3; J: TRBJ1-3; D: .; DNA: TGTGCCATCAGTGAGTCACCGTTGGGGAGCGGAAACACCATATATTTT; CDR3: CAISESPLGSGNTIYF
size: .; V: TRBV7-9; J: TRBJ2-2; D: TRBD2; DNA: TGTGCCAGCAGCTTAGGCGGCGGGGGAAACACCGGGGAGCTGTTTTTT; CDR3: CASSLGGGGNTGELFF
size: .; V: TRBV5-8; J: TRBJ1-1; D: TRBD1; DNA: TGTGCCAGCAGCCGAATTAGGACAGGGGCGGCTGGGGCTTTCTTT; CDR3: CASSRIRTGAAGAFF
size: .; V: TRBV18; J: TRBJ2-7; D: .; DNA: TGTGCCAGCTCACCGCCGAGCATCGGGACTCCCGGCGAGCAGTACTTC; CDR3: CASSPPSIGTPGEQYF
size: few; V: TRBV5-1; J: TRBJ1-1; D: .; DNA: TGCGCCAGCAGCTTGGCTGGGGCAGCCGGTGAAGCTTTCTTT; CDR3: CASSLAGAAGEAFF
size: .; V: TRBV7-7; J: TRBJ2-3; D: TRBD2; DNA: TGTGCTAGCAGCCCAACTAGCGGGGAGGGGGATACGCAGTATTTT; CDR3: CASSPTSGEGDTQYF
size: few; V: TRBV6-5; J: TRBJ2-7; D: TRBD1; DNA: TGTGCCAGCACCCGGTTTAGAGGGGGCGCCTACGAGCAGTACTTC; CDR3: CASTRFRGGAYEQYF
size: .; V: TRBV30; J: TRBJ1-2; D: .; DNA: TGTGCCTGCTACCCGCACAACTATGGCTACACCTTC; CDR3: CACYPHNYGYTF
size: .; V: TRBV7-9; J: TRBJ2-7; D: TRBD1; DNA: TGTGCCAGCAGCCCCGGACAGGGTGGAAACTACGAGCAGTACTTC; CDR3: CASSPGQGGNYEQYF
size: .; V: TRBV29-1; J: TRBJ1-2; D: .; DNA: TGCAGCGTTGAAGGATGGCGGGGTGATAATAACTATGGCTACACCTTC; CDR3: CSVEGWRGDNNYGYTF
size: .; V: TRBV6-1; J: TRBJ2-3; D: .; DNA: TGTGCCAGCAGTGATCGGGCGGGGTCCAGGGTCACAGATACGCAGTATTTT; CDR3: CASSDRAGSRVTDTQYF
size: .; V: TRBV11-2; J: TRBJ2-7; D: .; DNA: TGTGCCAGCAGCTCCGAACACGCGGGGCCATTGGGGTACGAGCAGTACTTC; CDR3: CASSSEHAGPLGYEQYF
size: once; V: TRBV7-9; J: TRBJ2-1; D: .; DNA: TGTGCCAGCAGCTTGACTAGTAGCTCCTACAATGAGCAGTTCTTC; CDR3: CASSLTSSSYNEQFF
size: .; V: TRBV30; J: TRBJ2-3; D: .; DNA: TGTGCCTCGGGTAGGTCAAGCACAGATACGCAGTATTTT; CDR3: CASGRSSTDTQYF
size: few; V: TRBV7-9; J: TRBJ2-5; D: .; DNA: TGTGCCAGCAGCTTAGGGCTAGCAGTTGAGACCCAGTACTTC; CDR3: CASSLGLAVETQYF
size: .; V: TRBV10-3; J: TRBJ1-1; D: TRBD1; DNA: TGTGCCATCAATCAGGACAGGGGGCTCACTGAAGCTTTCTTT; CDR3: CAINQDRGLTEAFF
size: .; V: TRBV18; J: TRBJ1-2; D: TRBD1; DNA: TGTGCCAGCTCACCGGGACAGGCTTACTTCTATGGCTACACCTTC; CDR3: CASSPGQAYFYGYTF
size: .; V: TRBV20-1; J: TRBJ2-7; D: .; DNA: TGCAGTGCGAGAACAGGGTACGAGCAGTACTTC; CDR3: CSARTGYEQYF
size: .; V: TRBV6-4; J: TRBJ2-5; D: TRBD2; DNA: TGTGCCAGCAGTGACGCCAGCGGGAGTGCGAAGACCCAGTACTTC; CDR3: CASSDASGSAKTQYF
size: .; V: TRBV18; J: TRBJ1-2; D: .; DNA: TGTGCCAGCTCACCAGACAGCAATGGCTACACCTTC; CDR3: CASSPDSNGYTF
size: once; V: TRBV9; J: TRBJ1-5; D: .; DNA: TGTGCCAGCAGCGTGACAGGCGGGGGCCAGCCCCAGCATTTT; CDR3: CASSVTGGGQPQHF
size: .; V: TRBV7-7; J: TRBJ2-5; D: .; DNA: TGTGCTAGCAGCTTAGACGGGCAGGGCCAAGAGACCCAGTACTTC; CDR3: CASSLDGQGQETQYF
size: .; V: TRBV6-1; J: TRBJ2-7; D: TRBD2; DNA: TGTGCCAGCCGGGGTCCGGGGGGATACGAGCAGTACTTC; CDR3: CASRGPGGYEQYF